The 30 T cell receptor beta chains below all came from one sample that was sequenced in a study of blood T cell repertoires in COVID-19. Sequencing used immunoSEQ multiplex PCR; TCRdb keeps in-frame clones, though not all of them. The sample contains some 70,000 clones, approximately 80% of which appear only once. The sample comprised peripheral blood. The receptors shown here come from a man aged 60 to 75 with COVID-19, enrolled during active disease.

This chain links TRBV6-5 with TRBJ1-1; D is perhaps TRBD1 (5 bases). The CDR3 contains 15 residues. Germline V gives CDR1 MNHEY, CDR2 SVGAGI. V was shortened by 4 bases and J by 3 bases, with 15 bases between the two germline ends. In DNA form, the CDR3 reads TGTGCCAGCAGTTCCCGGTCCCAAGGGGACACTGAAGCTTTCTTT. This gives the protein CASSSRSQGDTEAFF.

This clone was observed once. The rearrangement links TRBV6-5 to TRBJ2-1, with D perhaps matching TRBD1 (6 bases). This CDR3 is built from 13 residues. Deletions cut 2 bases from V and 5 bases from J, with 7 bases between. Germline CDR1 MNHEY, CDR2 SVGAGI. This CDR3 reads CASSYQGNNEQFF. CDR3 DNA: TGTGCCAGCAGTTACCAGGGGAACAATGAGCAGTTCTTC.

This chain connects TRBV10-1 to TRBJ2-1, with 12 positions matching TRBD2. The CDR3 consists of 16 residues. The trim removed 3 bases at V and 5 bases at J, leaving 5 bases unmatched. Germline V gene sequence: CDR1 WNHNN, CDR2 SYGVQD (reference sequence). The CDR3 region is CASSEIGLAGNNEQFF. The CDR3 region has the DNA TGCGCCAGCAGTGAAATCGGACTAGCGGGGAACAATGAGCAGTTCTTC.

The V call is TRBV6-6, the J call TRBJ1-5; tentative D call: TRBD1 (6 bases). Trimming took off 5 bases at V and 0 bases at J, with 11 bases between the two ends. The CDR3 is 15 amino acids. Germline-derived CDR1 and CDR2 are MNHNY and SVGAGI (reference sequence). CDR3 bases: TGTGCCAGCAGTACACAGGGTTATAGCAATCAGCCCCAGCATTTT. It codes for CASSTQGYSNQPQHF.

The rearrangement joins TRBV24-1 to TRBJ2-3, with 7 bases fitting TRBD1. The ends lost 9 bases at V and 0 bases at J; junction bases unmatched: 11. This CDR3 spans 16 amino acids. CDR1 and CDR2 (germline): KGHDR, SFDVKD. The CDR3 sequence: CATGTGAGHSTDTQYF. CDR3 sequence (DNA): TGTGCCACCGGTACAGGGGCTGGACATAGCACAGATACGCAGTATTTT.

V is TRBV28 and J is TRBJ1-2; a possible D gene is TRBD1 (5 bases). The CDR3 is 14 residues long. The germline V gene has CDR1 MDHEN and CDR2 SYDVKM. V shed 7 bases and J shed 5 bases, with 17 bases lying between them. This chain's CDR3 is CASTLWGSRYGYTF. The CDR3 bases are TGTGCCAGCACCTTGTGGGGCAGTCGGTATGGCTACACCTTC.

The V and J genes are TRBV2 and TRBJ2-1; maybe TRBD2 (7 bases). The CDR3 consists of 13 residues. Germline CDR1 is SNHLY and CDR2 is FYNNEI. V dropped 10 bases and J dropped 5 bases, with 15 bases sitting between them. CDR3: CATSAGANNEQFF. The CDR3 DNA follows: TGTGCCACCAGCGCGGGGGCTAACAATGAGCAGTTCTTC. The full variable domain, its missing parts supplied by reference TRBV2 and TRBJ2-1, is EPEVTQTPSHQVTQMGQEVILRCVPISNHLYFYWYRQILGQKVEFLVSFYNNEISEKSEIFDDQFSVERPDGSNFTLKIRSTKLEDSAMYFCATSAGANNEQFFGPGTRLTVL.

The chain has TRBV3-1 (or the pseudogene TRBV3-2) and TRBJ2-2; no firm D call. This CDR3 comprises 15 residues. V dropped 2 bases and J dropped 2 bases, with 9 bases sitting between them. In germline, CDR1 is LGHDT, CDR2 YNNKEL (reference sequence). In DNA, the CDR3 is TGTGCCAGCAGCCAACGCGACTCTAACACCGGGGAGCTGTTTTTT. Protein sequence: CASSQRDSNTGELFF.

This chain connects TRBV6-5 to TRBJ2-1; TRBD1 matches at 11 bases. With 8 bases clipped from V and 4 bases from J, the junction kept 7 bases outside the gene matches. The germline gives CDR1 MNHEY, CDR2 SVGAGI. The CDR3 covers 15 residues. CDR3 amino acids: CASDWTGGPYNEQFF. In DNA form, the CDR3 reads TGTGCCAGCGACTGGACAGGGGGCCCGTACAATGAGCAGTTCTTC.

Only a few counts were recorded for this clone. V is TRBV18 and J is TRBJ2-2; the D gene is possibly TRBD2 (6 bases). The CDR3 sequence is 18 residues long. Germline lookup yields CDR1 KGHSH and CDR2 LQKENI. V lost 1 base to trimming and J lost 3 bases, with 18 bases between them. CDR3: CASSPRSPGEGYTGELFF. The CDR3 DNA reads as TGTGCCAGCTCACCACGTTCGCCGGGAGAGGGCTACACCGGGGAGCTGTTTTTT.

This chain joins TRBV10-2 and TRBJ2-2; D is uncertain. CDR1 and CDR2 (germline): WSHSY, SAAADI. The V gene lost 3 bases and the J gene lost 6 bases, with 8 bases spanning the gap. This CDR3 region has 13 residues. The CDR3 spells CASSDFPAGELFF. The CDR3, as DNA: TGCGCCAGCAGTGACTTCCCAGCCGGGGAGCTGTTTTTT.

J is TRBJ1-5 and V is TRBV30; D unresolved. CDR3 length equals 15 residues. V lost 3 bases and J lost 4, with 16 bases in between. Germline V gene lookup returns CDR1 GTSNPN and CDR2 SVGIG (reference sequence). CDR3 sequence reads: CAWSSGSSLNQPQHF. The CDR3 nucleotides read TGTGCCTGGAGCAGCGGGTCCAGCCTAAATCAGCCCCAGCATTTT.

This chain joins TRBV9 and TRBJ1-2; 7 positions agree with TRBD1. The V gene end was trimmed by 5 bases and the J gene end by 7 bases; junction bases not matched to a gene: 2. This CDR3 comprises 11 residues. Looked up from germline, CDR1 is SGDLS and CDR2 is YYNGEE. Written as DNA, the CDR3 is TGTGCCAGCAGATCAGGGGGTGGCTACACCTTC. Translation: CASRSGGGYTF.

This clone was observed once. The chain recombines TRBV29-1 with TRBJ2-3; 12 nucleotides align to TRBD2. Per the germline V gene, CDR1 is SQVTM and CDR2 is ANQGSEA. CDR3 length equals 14 residues. The V segment lost 8 bases and the J segment 0 bases; nucleotides outside the gene matches: 3. The CDR3 DNA is TGCAGCACTGGGACTAGCGGGAGCACAGATACGCAGTATTTT. Translated: CSTGTSGSTDTQYF.

Within the sample, this clone is medium-sized. The V call is TRBV7-9, the J call TRBJ2-2; D might be TRBD1 (5 bases). Germline V CDR1 and CDR2: SEHNR, FQNEAQ (reference sequence). The CDR3 sequence is 15 residues long. V was clipped by 5 bases and J by 0 bases, with 10 bases between them. The CDR3 coding sequence is TGTGCCAGCAGCCCCCAGGGCGCGAACACCGGGGAGCTGTTTTTT. Its translation: CASSPQGANTGELFF.

The genes are TRBV7-9 and TRBJ1-6; 8 bases fit TRBD1. The trim removed 1 base at V and 10 bases at J, leaving 6 bases unmatched. This CDR3 is 15 amino acids long. CDR1 and CDR2 from the germline V gene are SEHNR and FQNEAQ (reference sequence). CDR3 DNA sequence: TGTGCCAGCAGCTTAGAGGCAGGGGGCAGGTCACCCCTCCACTTT. Translated: CASSLEAGGRSPLHF.

This sequence joins TRBV28 and TRBJ2-1, with D unresolved. Per the germline V gene, CDR1 is MDHEN and CDR2 is SYDVKM. The CDR3 is 12 amino acids. Trimming left V 3 bases short and J 11 bases short, with 11 bases between. CDR3 nucleotide sequence: TGTGCCAGCAGTTTGTACAGCCAGAAGCAGTTCTTC. Amino acid sequence: CASSLYSQKQFF.

The chain recombines TRBV18 with TRBJ1-1; D not resolved. Trimming pared 5 bases from V and 1 base from J, leaving 14 bases between. The CDR3 consists of 15 residues. CDR1 is KGHSH, CDR2 LQKENI, per germline. In DNA form, the CDR3 reads TGTGCCAGCTCAGGGTCGTGGGGAGGGAACACTGAAGCTTTCTTT. Amino acids: CASSGSWGGNTEAFF.

This clone showed up just a few times. Other DNA sequences in the sample encode the same CDR3. The rearrangement links TRBV5-1 to TRBJ2-5; 14 bases line up with TRBD2. V lost 4 bases to trimming and J lost 4 bases; unmatched junction nucleotides: 6. CDR1 and CDR2 from the germline V gene are SGHRS and YFSETQ. This CDR3 is built from 16 residues. CDR3 amino acids: CASSLGLAGGTETQYF. Here the CDR3 DNA reads TGCGCCAGCAGCCTCGGACTAGCGGGAGGCACAGAGACCCAGTACTTC.

This clone was recorded a few times. V is TRBV7-2 and J is TRBJ2-3; TRBD1 matches at 9 bases. After removal of 3 bases from V and 3 bases from J, the junction contained 4 bases not matched to a gene. From germline, CDR1 is SGHTA and CDR2 FQGNSA. The CDR3 spans 15 residues. CDR3 amino acids: CASSFGQGRTDTQYF. The CDR3 nucleotides read TGTGCCAGCAGCTTTGGACAGGGGAGGACAGATACGCAGTATTTT. The full variable domain, in which reference TRBV7-2 and TRBJ2-3 provide the parts outside the CDR3, is GAGVSQSPSNKVTEKGKDVELRCDPISGHTALYWYRQSLGQGLEFLIYFQGNSAPDKSGLPSDRFSAERTGGSVSTLTIQRTQQEDSAVYLCASSFGQGRTDTQYFGPGTRLTVL.

This rearrangement joins TRBV11-3 to TRBJ2-3; 8 bases line up with TRBD2. J gave up 8 bases and V 1 base, and 14 bases lay outside the gene matches. The CDR3 consists of 17 residues. The germline V gene has CDR1 SGHNT and CDR2 YENEEA. The CDR3 is CASSLGVAGISVPTQYF. The CDR3 DNA follows: TGTGCCAGCAGCTTAGGCGTAGCGGGAATCTCTGTTCCTACGCAGTATTTT. Looking up the rest from reference TRBV11-3 and TRBJ2-3 gives the full variable domain: EAGVVQSPRYKIIEKKQPVAFWCNPISGHNTLYWYLQNLGQGPELLIRYENEEAVDDSQLPKDRFSAERLKGVDSTLKIQPAELGDSAVYLCASSLGVAGISVPTQYFGPGTRLTVL.

This clone was seen only a few times. The chain joins TRBV5-1 to TRBJ2-7, with 10 bases aligning to TRBD2. V gave up 0 bases and J gave up 3 bases; unmatched junction bases: 3. The germline CDR1 and CDR2 sequences are SGHRS and YFSETQ. The CDR3 loop spans 15 amino acids. This CDR3 reads CASSLGTSGYYEQYF. CDR3 nucleotide sequence: TGCGCCAGCAGCTTGGGGACTAGCGGCTACTACGAGCAGTACTTC.

V gene TRBV28 combines with J gene TRBJ1-2, with D possibly being TRBD1 (6 bases). The CDR3 runs 14 residues. The V gene's germline CDR1 is MDHEN and CDR2 SYDVKM. V lost 2 bases to trimming and J lost 4 bases, with 11 bases between them. The CDR3: CASSLPTGTYGYTF. CDR3 sequence (DNA): TGTGCCAGCAGTTTACCCACAGGGACCTATGGCTACACCTTC.

The chain carries TRBV2 and TRBJ1-6; the D is unclear. CDR1 and CDR2 from the germline V gene are SNHLY and FYNNEI. The CDR3 is 14 residues long. Trimming cost V 7 bases and J 14 bases, with 21 bases left between them. The CDR3 DNA is TGTGCCAGCAATCTAGACCCCCAACTTATGGCCCTCCACTTT. Translating it yields CASNLDPQLMALHF.

The gene calls are TRBV11-2 and TRBJ1-2; D remains ambiguous. The CDR3 is 15 residues long. Germline CDR1 and CDR2: SGHAT and FQNNGV. Trimming took 5 bases from V and 8 from J, leaving 21 bases between them. The DNA of the CDR3 is TGTGCCAGCAGCCCCCGAAACCCAGCCGGGGAGGGCTACACCTTC. The encoded protein is CASSPRNPAGEGYTF.

The J gene is TRBJ2-7, the V gene TRBV11-3; D call uncertain. The germline V and J ends were trimmed by 5 bases and 5 bases, with 16 bases remaining between them. Germline CDR1 reads SGHNT; CDR2 reads YENEEA. This CDR3 region has 14 residues. The CDR3 sequence is CASSPRVSRHEQYF. For the CDR3, the DNA is TGTGCCAGCAGCCCTCGGGTCTCACGCCACGAGCAGTACTTC.

The rearrangement uses TRBV5-4 and TRBJ2-1; D ambiguous. Trimming took 4 bases from V and 8 from J, leaving 13 bases between them. The CDR3 extends over 13 amino acids. CDR1 and CDR2 (germline): SGHNT, YYREEE (reference sequence). CDR3 amino acids: CASSPSGLHEQFF. Here the CDR3 DNA reads TGTGCCAGCAGCCCCTCCGGTTTGCATGAGCAGTTCTTC.

J is TRBJ1-2 and V is TRBV28; tentative D call: TRBD1 (5 bases). V was pared by 6 bases and J by 8 bases, with 16 bases between. The CDR3 is 13 amino acids. Germline-derived CDR1 and CDR2 are MDHEN and SYDVKM. DNA for the CDR3: TGTGCCAGCAGCGGGGGGAGGGTAAACGGCTACACCTTC. Translating gives CASSGGRVNGYTF.

This clone was seen just once. This sequence joins TRBV19 and TRBJ2-7; D is ambiguous. The V gene lost 6 bases and the J gene lost 5 bases, with 17 bases spanning the gap. CDR3 length equals 14 residues. The germline CDR1 and CDR2 sequences are LNHDA and SQIVND (reference sequence). CDR3 in DNA: TGTGCCAGTAGCTTTTCTCTAGTCACACACGAGCAGTACTTC. Translated: CASSFSLVTHEQYF. Based on the CDR3 plus reference TRBV19 and TRBJ2-7, the full variable domain is DGGITQSPKYLFRKEGQNVTLSCEQNLNHDAMYWYRQDPGQGLRLIYYSQIVNDFQKGDIAEGYSVSREKKESFPLTVTSAQKNPTAFYLCASSFSLVTHEQYFGPGTRLTVT.

This clone was observed a handful of times. This chain connects TRBV21-1 to TRBJ2-6; TRBD2, as called in the table, went unchecked against the DNA. TRBV21-1 is an annotated pseudogene. The CDR3 has 16 residues. The CDR3 region is CASSRGRAFGANVLTF. The CDR3 DNA reads TGTGCCAGCAGCAGGGGGAGGGCTTTTGGGGCCAACGTCCTGACTTTC.